This T cell receptor beta chain was profiled in a study of shared clonotypes between healthy human individuals. The V end lost 5 bases, the J end lost 5 bases, and 16 bases lay between the germline ends. This CDR3 is 14 amino acids long. The germline V gene encodes CDR1 MNHEY and CDR2 SVGAGI. Cells designated naive CD8 were CD45RO-negative and were positively selected for CCR7, with terminally differentiated effector memory CD45RA+ cells excluded. Assay runs were performed at deep level. The repertoire was sequenced with immunoSEQ multiplex PCR; TCRdb's copy has only in-frame clones and lacks some. The sample yields about 2.1 million clones, roughly 91% seen once.

This TCR was sampled from a man aged 18 to 30 in good health. Some clones in this sample may be carry-over from other donors' samples. The sample comprised naive CD8+ T cells from PBMCs. The chain employs TRBV6-5 and TRBJ2-7; possibly TRBD1 or TRBD2 for D (6 bases each). The CDR3 bases are TGTGCCAGCAGTGCACAACAGGGAGGCGACGAGCAGTACTTC. As protein: CASSAQQGGDEQYF.